This TCR beta chain was profiled in a study of blood T cell repertoires in COVID-19. The V gene end was trimmed by 2 bases and the J gene end by 5 bases; junction bases not matched to a gene: 3. CDR1 and CDR2 (germline): LGHDT, YNNKEL (reference sequence). This CDR3 is 14 amino acids long. In the authors' workflow: Nucleated cell number was recorded as an estimate derived from reference gene primer amplification. TCRdb keeps only in-frame clones here, not all; method: immunoSEQ multiplex PCR. V, J and clone size reflect that table, while D and trimming were determined from the DNA. The repertoire has fewer than 250,000 clones, around 80% of them found once; the top ten carry under 2%.

The receptor was derived from a woman of 80 years or more with acute or convalescent COVID-19. The material sequenced was peripheral blood. The gene calls are TRBV3-1 (or the pseudogene TRBV3-2) and TRBJ2-7; the match to TRBD1 covers 10 bases. This chain's CDR3 is CASSQRQGANEQYF. CDR3 sequence (DNA): TGTGCCAGCAGCCAACGACAGGGGGCCAACGAGCAGTACTTC.